A single sample gave rise to the 3 T cell receptor beta chains below, sequenced in a study of human T cells and chemical hapten exposure. TCRdb itself ran the 5' RACE reads through MiXCR, one entry per CDR3 protein. Among approximately 110,000 distinct CDR3 sequences listed, around a fifth were seen once. Sequencing started from total RNA isolated from unfractionated whole blood. These receptors originate from a human donor in good health.

The chain carries TRBV5-5 and TRBJ1-5; D is possibly TRBD1 (6 bases). V was trimmed by 4 bases and J by 4 bases, leaving 15 bases between them. CDR1 SGHKS and CDR2 YYEKEE come from the germline V gene (reference sequence). The CDR3 covers 15 residues. DNA of the CDR3: TGTGCCAGCAGCCCTTTAACAGGGATGAATCAGCCCCAGCATTTT. This gives the protein CASSPLTGMNQPQHF.

This clonotype was found a few times. The rearrangement uses TRBV7-2 and TRBJ2-7; tentatively, D is TRBD2 (5 bases). The CDR3 covers 13 residues. Trimming removed 5 bases at V and 7 bases at J, with 15 bases between. Germline CDR1 reads SGHTA; CDR2 reads FQGNSA. CDR3 region: CASSGGLPGEQYF. CDR3 coding DNA: TGTGCCAGCAGCGGAGGACTCCCGGGGGAGCAGTACTTC.

This clonotype was counted between two and nine times. The chain has TRBV12-3 or TRBV12-4 and TRBJ2-1; 13 bases are a match to TRBD2. There are 14 residues in the CDR3. V lost 2 bases and J lost 10; bases outside the gene matches: 2. In DNA form, the CDR3 reads TGTGCCAGCAGTTTATCGGGACTAGCGGGGGAGCAGTTCTTC. It yields the protein CASSLSGLAGEQFF.